One sample yielded the 7 T cell receptor beta chains listed below, sequenced in a study of CD8 T cells in Susac syndrome. With random hexamers, reverse transcription was performed on about 0.45 to 1 ug of RNA. From the immunoSEQ multiplex PCR reads, TCRdb called clonotypes with MiXCR, one entry per CDR3 protein. The table has more than 150,000 distinct CDR3 sequences, 85% to 95% seen once. The sequencing input was CD4+ T cells from PBMCs. The origin of the receptors is a human donor with Susac syndrome.

J is TRBJ1-2 and V is TRBV20-1; TRBD1 aligns across 12 bases. Germline V gene sequence: CDR1 DFQATT, CDR2 SNEGSKA (reference sequence). This CDR3 has 15 residues. The J segment lost 8 bases and the V segment lost 1 base, leaving 8 bases of the junction unmatched. CDR3 amino acids: CSARVPGQGAWGYTF. DNA for the CDR3: TGCAGTGCTAGAGTACCGGGACAGGGGGCCTGGGGCTACACCTTC.

This clonotype was picked up one time. This sequence joins TRBV3-1 and TRBJ1-2; D gene ambiguous. This CDR3 is 14 amino acids long. The V gene's germline CDR1 is LGHDT and CDR2 YNNKEL (reference sequence). The V end lost 0 bases, the J end lost 8 bases, and 13 bases lay between the germline ends. The CDR3: CASSQDPEGGGYTF. The CDR3 bases are TGTGCCAGCAGCCAAGATCCGGAGGGAGGAGGCTACACCTTC.

This rearrangement joins TRBV11-2 to TRBJ2-5; 11 bases fit TRBD2. The germline CDR1 and CDR2 sequences are SGHAT and FQNNGV. The J segment lost 4 bases and the V segment lost 5 bases, leaving 15 bases of the junction unmatched. This CDR3 comprises 18 residues. The CDR3 protein is CASSPRVSGGGRRETQYF. The CDR3 region has the DNA TGTGCCAGCAGCCCTAGGGTTAGCGGGGGGGGACGGCGAGAGACCCAGTACTTC.

The chain employs TRBV6-4 and TRBJ1-2; tentatively, D is TRBD1 (5 bases). Trimming took off 1 base at V and 8 bases at J, with 17 bases between the two ends. Germline V gene lookup returns CDR1 MRHNA and CDR2 SNTAGT. This CDR3 comprises 15 residues. Here the CDR3 DNA reads TGTGCCAGCAGTGACTGGGGCAGTACCCTTCCGGGCTACACCTTC. Protein: CASSDWGSTLPGYTF.

The table lists this clonotype with a count of one. This sequence joins TRBV12-5 and TRBJ2-3; 13 bases fit TRBD2. Germline V gives CDR1 LGHNT, CDR2 FRNRAP. With 6 bases clipped from V and 4 bases from J, the junction kept 4 bases outside the gene matches. There are 15 residues in the CDR3. The CDR3 is CASGRTSGGADTQYF. CDR3 in DNA: TGTGCTAGTGGCCGGACTAGCGGGGGAGCAGATACGCAGTATTTT.

The J gene is TRBJ2-5, the V gene TRBV4-1; D is unresolved. Germline V gene lookup returns CDR1 MGHRA and CDR2 YSYEKL. The CDR3 consists of 13 residues. Trimming cost V 2 bases and J 1 base, with 5 bases left between them. DNA of the CDR3: TGCGCCAGCAGCCAAAGAGTCCAAGAGACCCAGTACTTC. Protein sequence: CASSQRVQETQYF.

The V call is TRBV20-1, the J call TRBJ1-1, with TRBD1 as a possible D gene (6 bases). CDR1 DFQATT and CDR2 SNEGSKA come from the germline V gene (reference sequence). Trimming shortened V by 6 bases and J by 0 bases, and 17 bases separated the two germline ends. The CDR3 has 15 amino acids. CDR3 sequence: CSAVPGAGMNTEAFF. In DNA, the CDR3 is TGCAGTGCCGTACCAGGGGCGGGGATGAACACTGAAGCTTTCTTT.